This T cell receptor beta chain comes out of a study of molecular identifiers for immune sequencing clone quantification. The CDR3 spans 14 residues. V dropped 7 bases and J dropped 7; count of bases not matched to a gene: 7. The germline V gene has CDR1 SNHLY and CDR2 FYNNEI. Using its own MiXCR run on the PCR reads, TCRdb lists one record per CDR3 protein. Counted here are hundreds of thousands of distinct CDR3 sequences, about 25% occurring once; the ten biggest clones make up about 0.84%. This clonotype appeared many times. V and J are TRBV2 and TRBJ2-1; the match to TRBD2 covers 10 bases. The sequencing input was naive CD8+ T cells from blood, with Jurkat cell RNA spiked in. As for subset: FACS-sorted CD8+CD4-CCR7+CD45RA+ naive T cells. The TCR originated in a human donor in good health. Some libraries in this study had Jurkat cell RNA spiked in. The CDR3 sequence is CASTPGLAFNEQFF. In nucleotides, the CDR3 is TGTGCCAGCACTCCGGGACTAGCGTTTAATGAGCAGTTCTTC.